The clone carrying this TCR beta chain was observed a few times. As yet, its antigen is unknown. Documented time point: newly diagnosed GD, antithyroid drugs for less than 3 months. Following extraction of RNA from PBMCs, that RNA was used to make the TCR library. This sample was included in a study of regulatory T cells in long-lasting Graves disease. Study in general: Graves' patients, newly diagnosed, had taken antithyroid drugs under 3 months. Overall study findings and caveats: Compared with new cases, persistent Graves' patients showed reduced TCR diversity.

Assembly of TCR beta libraries relied on iRepertoire HTBI primers together with Arm-PCR of CDR3 regions. TCRdb redid the calling of the multiplex PCR reads with MiXCR, one entry per CDR3 protein. The sample comprises around 450,000 distinct CDR3 sequences, around 15% of which are singletons, and 9% to 15% rests with the top ten. Losses at the gene ends were 5 bases for V and 6 bases for J; bases not matched to a gene: 9. This CDR3 has 15 residues. The germline V gene has CDR1 MNHEY and CDR2 SVGEGT. This same sample was also taken into another study, of T cells in Graves' hyperthyroidism and ophthalmopathy. Per that paper: Clinical symptoms, serum thyroxine, TRAb, thyroid ultrasound and orbital computed tomography established diagnosis.

The sequence came from a man aged 40-49 years with Graves disease. V is TRBV6-2 or TRBV6-3 and J is TRBJ2-1; 8 positions match TRBD2. Specimen: peripheral blood mononuclear cells (PBMCs), collected at new diagnosis, from a patient treated with antithyroid drugs. The DNA for the CDR3 is TGTGCCAGCAGTGAAGCTGGCGCGGGAGGCAATGAGCAGTTCTTC. Translation gives CASSEAGAGGNEQFF.